What follows are 10 T cell receptor beta chains derived from one specimen sequenced in a study of blood T cell repertoires in COVID-19. Only in-frame clones appear in the TCRdb table, and some are missing; sequencing was by immunoSEQ multiplex PCR. Of some 29,000 clones in the sample, about 90% were seen once. Sequencing used peripheral blood. Source of these receptors: a human donor in a cohort sampled during active COVID-19.

This clone was detected a few times. V and J are TRBV16 and TRBJ2-2, with no clear D. Germline CDR1 is KGHSY and CDR2 is FQNENV. V lost 1 base and J 2 bases, leaving 11 bases between the germline ends. The CDR3 consists of 16 residues. This CDR3 is CASSQLENLNTGELFF. The CDR3 coding sequence is TGTGCCAGCAGCCAATTAGAGAACTTAAACACCGGGGAGCTGTTTTTT.

The chain employs TRBV6-5 and TRBJ2-7, with D maybe TRBD1 (5 bases). The germline V and J ends were trimmed by 0 bases and 2 bases, with 11 bases remaining between them. Germline V gene sequence: CDR1 MNHEY, CDR2 SVGAGI. CDR3 length: 15 amino acids. The CDR3 here is CASSYSRRGTYEQYF. CDR3 DNA: TGTGCCAGCAGTTACTCGAGAAGGGGTACCTACGAGCAGTACTTC.

The chain employs TRBV9 and TRBJ2-3, with TRBD2 identical over 8 bases. The germline gives CDR1 SGDLS, CDR2 YYNGEE. After removal of 0 bases from V and 4 bases from J, the junction contained 7 bases not matched to a gene. The CDR3 extends over 16 amino acids. The chain's CDR3 is CASSVDAGGSADTQYF. The CDR3 DNA sequence: TGTGCCAGCAGCGTAGATGCGGGGGGCTCTGCAGATACGCAGTATTTT.

The CDR3 here is CASSIDLTGSYEQYF. In nucleotides, the CDR3 is TGTGCCAGTAGTATAGATCTAACCGGCTCCTACGAGCAGTACTTC. The chain joins TRBV19 to TRBJ2-7; no clear D. V lost 0 bases and J lost 0, with 9 bases in between. CDR1 is LNHDA and CDR2 is SQIVND in the germline V gene (reference sequence). The CDR3 totals 15 residues.

V usage is TRBV7-9 and J usage is TRBJ2-3; 11 bases are shared with TRBD2. Germline CDR1 reads SEHNR; CDR2 reads FQNEAQ (reference sequence). This CDR3 region has 15 residues. The ends lost 8 bases at V and 4 bases at J; junction bases unmatched: 8. The CDR3 sequence: CASLVAGGGADTQYF. CDR3 nucleotides: TGTGCCAGCCTCGTAGCGGGGGGGGGAGCAGATACGCAGTATTTT.

The rearrangement links TRBV7-2 to TRBJ1-2, with 7 bases aligning to TRBD1. V trimming: 5 bases; J trimming: 4 bases; junction bases outside the gene matches: 10. The CDR3 covers 15 residues. The germline gives CDR1 SGHTA, CDR2 FQGNSA. This CDR3 reads CASSPGTASSYGYTF. CDR3 coding DNA: TGTGCCAGCAGCCCAGGGACAGCGTCCTCCTATGGCTACACCTTC.

V usage is TRBV12-5 and J usage is TRBJ1-5; no firm D call. Trimming left V 5 bases short and J 0 bases short, with 17 bases between. CDR1 is LGHNT, CDR2 FRNRAP, per germline. This CDR3 region has 17 residues. The CDR3 spells CASGPRADRVSNQPQHF. Here the CDR3 DNA reads TGTGCTAGTGGTCCACGAGCGGATAGAGTTAGCAATCAGCCCCAGCATTTT.

The chain uses TRBV30 and TRBJ2-3; 8 bases are a match to TRBD2. Trimming at V came to 2 bases and at J to 5 bases, leaving 6 bases not matched to a gene. Looked up from germline, CDR1 is GTSNPN and CDR2 is SVGIG (reference sequence). The length of the CDR3 is 14 residues. CDR3 coding DNA: TGTGCCTGGAGTACGACGGGGGGGCAAGATACGCAGTATTTT. This codes for CAWSTTGGQDTQYF.

The CDR3 is CASSQGQLRNTQYF. The CDR3 DNA sequence: TGTGCCAGCAGTCAGGGACAGTTACGTAATACGCAGTATTTT. This rearrangement joins TRBV28 to TRBJ2-3; the match to TRBD1 covers 7 bases. Trimming at V came to 5 bases and at J to 7 bases, leaving 9 bases not matched to a gene. The CDR3 has 14 residues. Per germline, CDR1 MDHEN and CDR2 SYDVKM. Together with reference TRBV28 and TRBJ2-3, the CDR3 gives the full variable domain: DVKVTQSSRYLVKRTGEKVFLECVQDMDHENMFWYRQDPGLGLRLIYFSYDVKMKEKGDIPEGYSVSREKKERFSLILESASTNQTSMYLCASSQGQLRNTQYFGPGTRLTVL.

The genes are TRBV19 and TRBJ2-1; possible D gene TRBD2, 6 bases. The CDR3 has 16 amino acids. Trimming removed 7 bases at V and 5 bases at J, with 21 bases between. Looked up from germline, CDR1 is LNHDA and CDR2 is SQIVND (reference sequence). As DNA, the CDR3 is TGTGCCAGTACGGGGTTCGGAGGGATCTATAACAATGAGCAGTTCTTC. Its translation is CASTGFGGIYNNEQFF.